This T cell receptor beta chain was found in a study of OX40 agonist ivuxolimab in advanced cancers. Study conclusions and caveats: More expanded clones were found, on average, in CD8+ than in CD4+ T cells. Expanded peripheral T cell antigen specificity was not determined.

Remarks on this clone: Its antigen is not identified.

Germline V gene sequence: CDR1 SGHTA, CDR2 FQGTGA. V was pared by 5 bases and J by 2 bases, with 4 bases of the junction left unmatched. This CDR3 has 14 residues. Generated by immunoSEQ multiplex PCR, the TCRdb table keeps only in-frame clones and is missing some. The sample holds about 72,000 clones; 83% are singletons and the top ten take 2.5%. Sequencing used CD4+ or CD8+ T cells sorted from blood, obtained in a trial of the OX40 agonist ivuxolimab. The chain carries TRBV7-3 and TRBJ2-3; 7 bases are shared with TRBD1. This sequence originates from an adult with an advanced solid tumor such as melanoma, head and neck, liver or kidney cancer. CDR3 region: CASSVDRNTDTQYF. The CDR3 nucleotides read TGTGCCAGCAGCGTGGACAGGAACACAGATACGCAGTATTTT.